A selection of T cell receptor beta chains follows, all from one sample in a study of CD8 T cells in Susac syndrome. A single record per CDR3 protein comes from TCRdb applying MiXCR to the immunoSEQ multiplex PCR reads. The table lists 330,000 or so distinct CDR3 sequences, about 82% of them singletons. Sequencing was done on a sample of CD8+ T cells from PBMCs. These receptors all come from a human donor with multiple sclerosis. CDR3s leave out the opening cysteine and the closing phenylalanine or tryptophan.

v_call cdr3_aa
TRBV14 ASSQRDSIYEQY
TRBV13 ASSLFGSTQY
TRBV4-2 ASSQEKGKRNSPLH
TRBV5-1 ASSSAEGYQETQY
TRBV7-9 ASWGDLTGELF
TRBV30 AWSNGGPYGYT
TRBV27 ASSPGQGRAYEQY
TRBV27 ASSLGTGGYYNEQF
TRBV7-2 ASSVSTGVYGYT
TRBV27 ASSSTYEAF
TRBV12-3/TRBV12-4 ASSRGTSNTEAF
TRBV9 ASSVEPSGYTDTQY
TRBV7-9 ASSGSGTGVETQY
TRBV7-7 ASSLGTPGDTQY
TRBV7-9 ASSPEWGPSGNTIY
TRBV4-3 ASSQEGLRGTGELF
TRBV20-1 SASHQGGSWGEQF
TRBV7-9 ASSLPTGHTEAF
TRBV27 ASSRGLDGTDTQY
TRBV12-3/TRBV12-4 AGSPEIWGSGNTIY
TRBV7-6 ASSLAVLAYEQY
TRBV19 ASSTTSSYEQF
TRBV7-9 ASSPLRLAGTTDTQY
TRBV24-1 ATSDRLTVLPGTGELF
TRBV5-4 ASSTGTSRSTGELF
TRBV25-1 ASFQGSEQY
TRBV30 AWYSGTGREELF
TRBV27 ASSFFGELF
TRBV7-2 ASETGPRDSYEQY
TRBV5-6 ASSLMAGSSEQY
TRBV7-9 ASTGDEQF
TRBV5-1 ASSLDLADILNEQF
TRBV12-3/TRBV12-4 ASRIGQVGDEQF
TRBV10-3 AISESRDRVLDTQY
TRBV20-1 SARDLWGAGNTIY
TRBV30 AWSPGQGRNQPQH
TRBV24-1 ATSDQDSYNEQF
TRBV7-3 ASSLTGASSYNEQF
TRBV28 ASSLIGTSGMQGF
TRBV9 ASSVGYGGYT
TRBV11-2 ASSLFVTEAF
TRBV27 ASSLGGSSQY
TRBV9 ASSTGRGLADEQY
TRBV7-9 ASSFGGRLYQETQY
TRBV7-9 ASSPVGLAVYEQY
TRBV12-3/TRBV12-4 ASSLLNEQY
TRBV7-9 AILPRDSRGTGELF
TRBV14 ASSQERVGPRQPEAF
TRBV27 ASSFSGQGAVYGYT
TRBV27 ASGPGGFRSEAF
TRBV27 ASSLSAGGPIEQY
TRBV7-9 ASSLDRIYTEAF
TRBV15 ATSGQVYGYT
TRBV27 ASSVPGTYEQY
TRBV24-1 ATSDFDTQY
TRBV27 ASSSGTSGTYNEQF
TRBV19 ASSMGNPGLGTEAF
TRBV11-1 ASSSPRSRSPNGNTGELF
TRBV4-1 ASSRLMGTLVSGANVLT
TRBV27 ASSLLATNTEAF